This TCR beta chain was found in a study of shared clonotypes between healthy human individuals. Genomic DNA came from about 90 million PBMCs in unsorted samples. Samples underwent the assay at deep level. Using ten immunoSEQ deep assay plates, investigators sequenced unsorted PBMC DNA. Original handling: ImmunoSEQ gave junction-only sequences without quality scores, so filtering differed. Libraries were prepared by immunoSEQ multiplex PCR; TCRdb keeps only in-frame clonotypes and omits some of them. For V, J and clone size, that table is used; D and trimming come from the DNA. The sample consists of 450,000 to 500,000 clones, about 78% of them appearing once. The receptor was isolated from a woman in her forties in good health. Some clones in this sample may be carry-over from other donors' samples. The specimen sequenced was PBMCs.

CDR3 sequence (DNA): TGCGCCAGCAGCTTAACCGGGACGCAGTCTAACTATGGCTACACCTTC. This translates into CASSLTGTQSNYGYTF. The V gene is TRBV5-1, the J gene TRBJ1-2, with D tentatively TRBD1 (5 bases). The CDR3 totals 16 residues. From germline, CDR1 is SGHRS and CDR2 YFSETQ. With 2 bases removed from V and 0 bases from J, the gap between germline ends came to 14 bases.